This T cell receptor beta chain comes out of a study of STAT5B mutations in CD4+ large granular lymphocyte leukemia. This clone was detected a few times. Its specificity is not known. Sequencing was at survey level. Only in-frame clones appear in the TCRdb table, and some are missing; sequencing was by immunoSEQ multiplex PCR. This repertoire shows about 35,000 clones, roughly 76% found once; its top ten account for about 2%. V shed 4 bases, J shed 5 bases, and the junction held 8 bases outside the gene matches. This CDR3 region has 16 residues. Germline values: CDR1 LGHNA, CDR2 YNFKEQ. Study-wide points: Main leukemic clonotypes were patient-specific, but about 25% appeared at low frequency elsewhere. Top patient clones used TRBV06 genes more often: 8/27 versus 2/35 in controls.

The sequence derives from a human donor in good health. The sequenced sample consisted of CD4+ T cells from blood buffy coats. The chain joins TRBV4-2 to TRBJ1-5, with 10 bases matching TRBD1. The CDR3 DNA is TGTGCCAGCAGCCGAGGACAGGGGGAAAGGGATCAGCCCCAGCATTTT. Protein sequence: CASSRGQGERDQPQHF.